The 5 T cell receptor beta chains below all came from one sample that was sequenced in a study of molecular identifiers for immune sequencing clone quantification. TCRdb recomputed calls from the PCR reads with MiXCR, one row per CDR3 protein. The table lists 40,000 or so distinct CDR3 sequences, around 21% of them singletons, with approximately 1% in the top ten. Sequencing used naive CD8+ T cells from blood, with Jurkat cell RNA spiked in. Subset indicated: FACS-sorted CD8+CD4-CCR7+CD45RA+ naive T cells. The receptor set was obtained from a human donor in good health. Some libraries in this study had Jurkat cell RNA spiked in.

This clonotype has at least ten counts. This chain links TRBV27 with TRBJ1-3; D is undetermined. Germline V gene lookup returns CDR1 MNHEY and CDR2 SMNVEV (reference sequence). This CDR3 spans 15 amino acids. V lost 5 bases to trimming and J lost 1 base, with 12 bases between them. CDR3 nucleotide sequence: TGTGCCAGCAGTAGAGGACCGACTTCTGGAAACACCATATATTTT. Its translation is CASSRGPTSGNTIYF.

This clonotype appeared many times. The CDR3 DNA reads TGTGCCAGCAGGACCCGCGGGGGGTCCCCGGAGCAGTACTTC. Residues: CASRTRGGSPEQYF. The rearrangement links TRBV6-5 to TRBJ2-7, with 8 bases lining up with TRBD2. Germline V CDR1 and CDR2: MNHEY, SVGAGI. V dropped 6 bases and J dropped 7; count of bases not matched to a gene: 11. The CDR3 totals 14 residues.

This clonotype was found many times. The chain employs TRBV7-6 and TRBJ2-3; 8 bases agree with TRBD2. This CDR3 region has 16 residues. The germline V gene has CDR1 SGHVS and CDR2 FNYEAQ. With 8 bases clipped from V and 4 bases from J, the junction kept 14 bases outside the gene matches. CDR3 sequence reads: CASVPRSGRDADTQYF. The CDR3 nucleotides are TGTGCCAGCGTGCCCCGGAGCGGGAGAGACGCAGATACGCAGTATTTT.

A note on this clonotype: With a much larger clone just one base away, this may be a read error. The rearrangement uses TRBV19 and TRBJ2-7; 8 bases fit TRBD2. From germline, CDR1 is LNHDA and CDR2 SQIVND (reference sequence). The CDR3 is 15 amino acids. The CDR3 region has the DNA TGTGCCGGTAGTACCGCGGGGGGCATTTCCTACGAGCAGTACTTC. As protein: CAGSTAGGISYEQYF. Full variable domain (missing parts from reference TRBV19 and TRBJ2-7): DGGITQSPKYLFRKEGQNVTLSCEQNLNHDAMYWYRQDPGQGLRLIYYSQIVNDFQKGDIAEGYSVSREKKESFPLTVTSAQKNPTAFYLCAGSTAGGISYEQYFGPGTRLTVT.

For this clonotype: This may come from a read error, since a much larger clone is one base off. The V and J genes are TRBV20-1 and TRBJ1-5; D may be TRBD1 (6 bases). Per germline, CDR1 DFQATT and CDR2 SNEGSKA (reference sequence). CDR3 length equals 14 residues. This CDR3 reads CSARRGHGNLPQHF. The CDR3 DNA is TGCAGTGCTAGAAGGGGACACGGCAATCTGCCCCAGCATTTT.